These 20 T cell receptor beta chains were all obtained from the same sample, sequenced in a study of OX40 agonist ivuxolimab in advanced cancers. The data were produced by immunoSEQ multiplex PCR, yet TCRdb's version contains in-frame clones alone and is incomplete. Here the sample spans about 79,000 clones, 90% being singletons. The starting material was CD4+ or CD8+ T cells sorted from blood, obtained in a trial of the OX40 agonist ivuxolimab. Receptors originate from an adult with an advanced solid tumor such as melanoma, head and neck, liver or kidney cancer.

The gene calls are TRBV19 and TRBJ2-5; 7 bases agree with TRBD1. Germline V gene lookup returns CDR1 LNHDA and CDR2 SQIVND (reference sequence). Unmatched junction bases numbered 11, after V lost 5 bases and J lost 2 bases. This CDR3 is 16 amino acids long. This chain's CDR3 is CASSSRTGDVQETQYF. CDR3 sequence (DNA): TGTGCCAGTAGTTCGAGGACAGGCGATGTTCAAGAGACCCAGTACTTC.

The chain's CDR3 is CASSLTGNSPSNYGYTF. The CDR3 DNA reads as TGTGCCAGCTCACTTACAGGGAACTCCCCTTCTAACTATGGCTACACCTTC. The chain joins TRBV18 to TRBJ1-2, with D possibly TRBD1 on 6 matching bases. This CDR3 contains 17 residues. CDR1 KGHSH and CDR2 LQKENI come from the germline V gene. V gave up 4 bases and J gave up 0 bases, with 18 bases separating them.

V and J are TRBV5-1 and TRBJ1-5, with TRBD1 matching 7 bases. Germline loops: CDR1 SGHRS, CDR2 YFSETQ. CDR3 length: 15 amino acids. V shed 0 bases and J 4 bases; nucleotides not matched to a gene: 4. CDR3 DNA: TGCGCCAGCAGCTTGGGGGGACAGTCGAATCAGCCCCAGCATTTT. Its protein is CASSLGGQSNQPQHF. The entire variable domain, with the rest obtained from reference TRBV5-1 and TRBJ1-5, is as follows: KAGVTQTPRYLIKTRGQQVTLSCSPISGHRSVSWYQQTPGQGLQFLFEYFSETQRNKGNFPGRFSGRQFSNSRSEMNVSTLELGDSALYLCASSLGGQSNQPQHFGDGTRLSIL.

J is TRBJ2-3 and V is TRBV5-1; 9 bases match TRBD2. Trimming took 4 bases from V and 8 from J; bases not matched to a gene: 11. The germline gives CDR1 SGHRS, CDR2 YFSETQ. This CDR3 region has 15 residues. The DNA of the CDR3 is TGCGCCAGCAGCCCCTCGGGCGGGGGGGGGAGTACGCAGTATTTT. The encoded protein is CASSPSGGGGSTQYF.

This chain uses TRBV5-4 with TRBJ1-2; TRBD1 matches at 10 bases. The CDR3 totals 17 residues. The ends lost 4 bases at V and 5 bases at J; junction bases unmatched: 14. Looked up from germline, CDR1 is SGHNT and CDR2 is YYREEE (reference sequence). CDR3 protein: CASSPSSGTGDGYGYTF. The CDR3 DNA reads as TGTGCCAGCAGCCCCTCCTCCGGGACAGGGGACGGGTATGGCTACACCTTC. Complete variable domain (other parts from reference TRBV5-4 and TRBJ1-2): ETGVTQSPTHLIKTRGQQVTLRCSSQSGHNTVSWYQQALGQGPQFIFQYYREEENGRGNFPPRFSGLQFPNYSSELNVNALELDDSALYLCASSPSSGTGDGYGYTFGSGTRLTVV.

This chain joins TRBV4-2 and TRBJ1-2; D possibly corresponds to TRBD1 (6 bases). CDR3 length: 16 residues. Trimming took 1 base from V and 2 from J, leaving 14 bases between them. Germline CDR1 reads LGHNA; CDR2 reads YNFKEQ. Here the CDR3 reads CASSQGLKQGNYGYTF. The CDR3 bases are TGTGCCAGCAGCCAAGGACTTAAGCAGGGGAACTATGGCTACACCTTC.

V is TRBV19 and J is TRBJ2-3; 12 positions agree with TRBD2. Germline CDR1 and CDR2: LNHDA and SQIVND (reference sequence). The junction had 5 bases not matched to a gene; V was cut back by 5 bases and J by 2 bases. The CDR3 spans 16 residues. The CDR3 loop reads CASSRLAGGFTDTQYF. In DNA form, the CDR3 reads TGTGCCAGTAGTCGGCTAGCGGGGGGGTTCACAGATACGCAGTATTTT.

J is TRBJ1-5 and V is TRBV5-5, with D uncertain. This CDR3 comprises 13 residues. V lost 1 base and J 5 bases, leaving 7 bases between the germline ends. Germline CDR1 reads SGHKS; CDR2 reads YYEKEE (reference sequence). CDR3 sequence (DNA): TGTGCCAGCAGCTTGAACGGTGATCAGCCCCAGCATTTT. This gives the protein CASSLNGDQPQHF.

The V call is TRBV18, the J call TRBJ2-7, with a possible D match to TRBD1 (6 bases). Trimming left V 2 bases short and J 4 bases short, with 12 bases between. From germline, CDR1 is KGHSH and CDR2 LQKENI. This CDR3 has 14 amino acids. Here the CDR3 reads CASSPRRTDYEQYV. Here the CDR3 DNA reads TGTGCCAGCTCACCAAGAAGGACAGATTACGAGCAGTACGTC.

The V call is TRBV20-1, the J call TRBJ1-2; D is uncertain. Germline V gene lookup returns CDR1 DFQATT and CDR2 SNEGSKA (reference sequence). CDR3 length equals 10 residues. Trimming took off 4 bases at V and 3 bases at J, with 3 bases between the two ends. This chain's CDR3 is CSATYYGYTF. CDR3 coding DNA: TGCAGTGCTACATACTATGGCTACACCTTC.

The V call is TRBV18, the J call TRBJ1-6, with a tentative D call TRBD1 (5 bases). CDR1 KGHSH and CDR2 LQKENI come from the germline V gene. The CDR3 consists of 14 residues. The ends were cut back, 2 bases at V and 7 bases at J, with 9 bases in the middle. CDR3 amino acids: CASSPNRKNSPLHF. As DNA, the CDR3 is TGTGCCAGCTCACCAAACAGGAAAAATTCACCCCTCCACTTT.

This clone was seen a single time. This sequence joins TRBV5-1 and TRBJ2-3; TRBD2 might be the D (5 bases). Trimming left V 3 bases short and J 1 base short, with 12 bases between. The CDR3 is 15 amino acids. Germline-derived CDR1 and CDR2 are SGHRS and YFSETQ. The CDR3 nucleotides read TGCGCCAGCAGCTCGGGGTTGGTGGGCACAGATACGCAGTATTTT. It encodes CASSSGLVGTDTQYF.

This clone was seen more than once but under ten times. This chain connects TRBV7-9 to TRBJ1-1; D is undetermined. This CDR3 is built from 17 residues. In germline, CDR1 is SEHNR, CDR2 FQNEAQ (reference sequence). The V end was cut by 1 base, the J end by 2 bases, with 17 bases between. CDR3 in amino acids: CASSLVRTALSNTEAFF. The CDR3 nucleotides read TGTGCCAGCAGCTTAGTCAGAACAGCTCTATCAAACACTGAAGCTTTCTTT.

This clone occurred once. The chain couples TRBV13 to TRBJ2-3, with TRBD2 identical over 7 bases. CDR1 PRHDT and CDR2 FYEKMQ come from the germline V gene (reference sequence). With V trimmed by 6 bases and J by 1 base, 7 bases remained unmatched. The CDR3 contains 15 residues. The CDR3 nucleotides read TGTGCCAGCAGTCCCATCAGCGGGGGCACAGATACGCAGTATTTT. Residues: CASSPISGGTDTQYF.

The gene calls are TRBV28 and TRBJ1-2; D possibly corresponds to TRBD1 (5 bases). The ends were cut back, 7 bases at V and 5 bases at J, with 26 bases in the middle. CDR1 is MDHEN and CDR2 is SYDVKM in the germline V gene. This CDR3 spans 17 amino acids. The CDR3 reads CASKLKHRPQGVYGYTF. Written as DNA, the CDR3 is TGTGCCAGCAAACTTAAACACCGCCCCCAGGGCGTTTATGGCTACACCTTC.

This chain uses TRBV6-5 with TRBJ2-6; D call uncertain. The CDR3 is 14 amino acids. With 8 bases removed from V and 1 base from J, the gap between germline ends came to 9 bases. CDR1 MNHEY and CDR2 SVGAGI come from the germline V gene. The CDR3 here is CASRKGSGANVLTF. CDR3 bases: TGTGCCAGCCGGAAGGGATCTGGGGCCAACGTCCTGACTTTC.

The count of this clone is one. The genes are TRBV7-9 and TRBJ2-1; no clear D. Trimming shortened V by 3 bases and J by 4 bases, and 10 bases separated the two germline ends. The CDR3 length is 14 residues. Germline-derived CDR1 and CDR2 are SEHNR and FQNEAQ (reference sequence). CDR3 in DNA: TGTGCCAGCAGCTTGGAACCGGAATACAATGAGCAGTTCTTC. Residues: CASSLEPEYNEQFF.

The rearrangement links TRBV25-1 to TRBJ1-2; D remains ambiguous. The CDR3 totals 12 residues. Trimming took 4 bases from V and 8 from J, leaving 11 bases between them. CDR1 MGHDK and CDR2 SYGVNS come from the germline V gene. This CDR3 reads CASSGPVEGYTF. CDR3 sequence (DNA): TGTGCCAGCAGTGGTCCCGTCGAGGGCTACACCTTC.

The V and J genes are TRBV10-1 and TRBJ2-1; 12 bases match TRBD2. Trimming removed 1 base from V and 6 bases from J; junction bases left unmatched: 4. Germline V lookup: CDR1 WNHNN, CDR2 SYGVQD (reference sequence). CDR3 length: 16 amino acids. The CDR3 region has the DNA TGCGCCAGCAGTGAGTTCCTAGCGGGGGGGCGCAATGAGCAGTTCTTC. Its protein product is CASSEFLAGGRNEQFF.

As regards this clone: Germline is not matched at one junction end, which may reflect a read error. Other DNA sequences in the same sample also yield this CDR3. CDR3 amino acids: CASSEALLRGGSNQPQHF. CDR3 DNA sequence: TGTGCCAGCAGCGAAGCATTACTGAGGGGGGGAAGCAATCAGCCCCAGCATTTT. V usage is TRBV2 and J usage is TRBJ1-5, with TRBD1 as a possible D gene (6 bases). CDR1 is SNHLY and CDR2 is FYNNEI in the germline V gene. This CDR3 region has 18 residues.